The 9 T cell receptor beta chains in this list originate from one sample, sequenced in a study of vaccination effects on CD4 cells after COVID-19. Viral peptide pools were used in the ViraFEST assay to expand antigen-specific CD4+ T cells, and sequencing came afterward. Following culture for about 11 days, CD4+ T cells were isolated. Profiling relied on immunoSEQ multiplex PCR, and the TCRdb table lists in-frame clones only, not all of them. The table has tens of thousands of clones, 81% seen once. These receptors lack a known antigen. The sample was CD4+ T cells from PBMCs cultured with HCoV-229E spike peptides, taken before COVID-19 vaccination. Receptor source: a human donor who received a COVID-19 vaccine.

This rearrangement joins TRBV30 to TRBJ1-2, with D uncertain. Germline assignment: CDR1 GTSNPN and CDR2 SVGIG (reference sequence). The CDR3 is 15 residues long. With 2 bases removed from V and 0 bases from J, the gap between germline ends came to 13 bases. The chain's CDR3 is CAWSSSARANYGYTF. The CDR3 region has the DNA TGTGCCTGGAGTAGTTCAGCAAGAGCTAACTATGGCTACACCTTC.

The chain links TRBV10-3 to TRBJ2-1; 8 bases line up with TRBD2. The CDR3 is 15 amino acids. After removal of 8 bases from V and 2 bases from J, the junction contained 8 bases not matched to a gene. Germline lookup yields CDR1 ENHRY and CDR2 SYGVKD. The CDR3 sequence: CAILDSGIPYNEQFF. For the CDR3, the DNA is TGTGCCATCTTAGATAGCGGGATACCCTACAATGAGCAGTTCTTC.

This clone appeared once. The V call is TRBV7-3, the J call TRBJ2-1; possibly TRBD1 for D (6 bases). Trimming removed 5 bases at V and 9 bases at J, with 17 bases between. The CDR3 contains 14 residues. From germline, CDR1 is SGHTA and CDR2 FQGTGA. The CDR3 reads CASSRNTGLTEQFF. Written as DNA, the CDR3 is TGTGCCAGCAGCCGTAACACAGGGCTCACTGAGCAGTTCTTC.

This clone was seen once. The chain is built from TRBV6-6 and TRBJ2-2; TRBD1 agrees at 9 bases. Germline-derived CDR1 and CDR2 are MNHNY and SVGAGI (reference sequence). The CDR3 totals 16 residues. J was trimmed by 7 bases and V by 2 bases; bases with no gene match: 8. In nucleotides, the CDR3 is TGTGCCAGCAGTTACCCTTGGGACAGGGACGTCGGGGAGCTGTTTTTT. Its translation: CASSYPWDRDVGELFF.

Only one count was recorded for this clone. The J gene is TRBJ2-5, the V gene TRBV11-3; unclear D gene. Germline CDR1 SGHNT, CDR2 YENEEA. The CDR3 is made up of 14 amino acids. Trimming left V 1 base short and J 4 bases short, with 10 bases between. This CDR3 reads CASSLGILPETQYF. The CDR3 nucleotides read TGTGCCAGCAGCTTAGGGATACTCCCAGAGACCCAGTACTTC.

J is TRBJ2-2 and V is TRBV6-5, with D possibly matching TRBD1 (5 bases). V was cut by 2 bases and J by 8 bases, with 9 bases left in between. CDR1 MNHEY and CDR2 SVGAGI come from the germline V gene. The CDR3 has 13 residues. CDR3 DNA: TGTGCCAGCAGTTACGACAGAGATGGGGAGCTGTTTTTT. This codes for CASSYDRDGELFF.

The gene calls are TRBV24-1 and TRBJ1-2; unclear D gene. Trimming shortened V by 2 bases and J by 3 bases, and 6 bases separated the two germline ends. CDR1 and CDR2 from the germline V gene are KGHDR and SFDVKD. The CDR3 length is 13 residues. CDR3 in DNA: TGTGCCACCAGTGATTGGTACGACTATGGCTACACCTTC. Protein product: CATSDWYDYGYTF.

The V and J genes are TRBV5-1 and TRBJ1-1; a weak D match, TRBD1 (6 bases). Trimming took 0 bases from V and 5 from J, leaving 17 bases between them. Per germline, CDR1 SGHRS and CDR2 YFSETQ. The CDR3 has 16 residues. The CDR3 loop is CASSLVISGARTEAFF. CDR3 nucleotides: TGCGCCAGCAGCTTGGTAATTTCGGGGGCTAGGACTGAAGCTTTCTTT.

This CDR3 is CAWTVTGTPNEKLFF. CDR3 DNA: TGTGCCTGGACCGTTACCGGGACACCTAATGAAAAACTGTTTTTT. V usage is TRBV30 and J usage is TRBJ1-4; D may be TRBD1 (6 bases). There are 15 residues in the CDR3. Deletions cut 4 bases from V and 3 bases from J, with 15 bases between. Germline-derived CDR1 and CDR2 are GTSNPN and SVGIG (reference sequence).